This entry is about one TCR beta chain. Germline V lookup: CDR1 MDHEN, CDR2 SYDVKM. This CDR3 spans 13 amino acids. The V end was cut by 6 bases, the J end by 6 bases, with 12 bases between. The data derive from a study of blood T cell repertoires in COVID-19. Overall study context: T cells, B-cell-depleted T cells, or PBMCs supplied cDNA or gDNA.

The repertoire was sequenced with immunoSEQ multiplex PCR; TCRdb's copy has only in-frame clones and lacks some. The table has about 110,000 clones, approximately 68% seen once. The TCR was taken from an older woman with acute or convalescent COVID-19. The specimen was peripheral blood. This chain connects TRBV28 to TRBJ1-5, with D possibly TRBD1 on 6 matching bases. CDR3 protein: CASSTGYRQPQHF. CDR3 coding DNA: TGTGCCAGCAGCACAGGGTACCGTCAGCCCCAGCATTTT.